Reported below is one TCR beta chain. This record belongs to a study of blood T cell repertoires in COVID-19. Sequencing was performed with immunoSEQ multiplex PCR; in TCRdb, only in-frame clones are kept and a portion is missing. There are roughly 100,000 clones in the sample; 92% occur only once, and approximately 2% lies in the top ten. V was pared by 6 bases and J by 3 bases, with 14 bases between. This CDR3 region has 13 residues. Germline lookup yields CDR1 SQVTM and CDR2 ANQGSEA. Sequences were obtained from peripheral blood. V usage is TRBV29-1 and J usage is TRBJ1-1; perhaps TRBD1 as D (6 bases). This sequence originates from a woman aged 45 to 65 with COVID-19, enrolled during active disease. The CDR3 here is CSVLDSSHTEAFF. For the CDR3, the DNA is TGCAGCGTCTTGGACAGCTCCCACACTGAAGCTTTCTTT.